The entry below gives a single T cell receptor (beta chain) sequence along with its context. The sample belongs to a study of T cell changes during pregnancy in multiple sclerosis. Generated by immunoSEQ multiplex PCR, the TCRdb table keeps only in-frame clones and is missing some. The top ten clones hold 1.5% to 2% of a sample with 85,000 to 130,000 clones, 91% of them seen once. The source of this sequence is a female donor with multiple sclerosis, enrolled in a pregnancy study. Here the sequenced sample was peripheral blood, taken before pregnancy.

The CDR3 nucleotides are TGTGCCACTGACTCGAGGGGTCTAGCGGGAGTTGAGCAGTTCTTC. This translates into CATDSRGLAGVEQFF. V usage is TRBV19 and J usage is TRBJ2-1, with 10 bases fitting TRBD2. The germline gives CDR1 LNHDA, CDR2 SQIVND (reference sequence). V was pared by 10 bases and J by 9 bases, with 15 bases of the junction left unmatched. This CDR3 spans 15 amino acids.